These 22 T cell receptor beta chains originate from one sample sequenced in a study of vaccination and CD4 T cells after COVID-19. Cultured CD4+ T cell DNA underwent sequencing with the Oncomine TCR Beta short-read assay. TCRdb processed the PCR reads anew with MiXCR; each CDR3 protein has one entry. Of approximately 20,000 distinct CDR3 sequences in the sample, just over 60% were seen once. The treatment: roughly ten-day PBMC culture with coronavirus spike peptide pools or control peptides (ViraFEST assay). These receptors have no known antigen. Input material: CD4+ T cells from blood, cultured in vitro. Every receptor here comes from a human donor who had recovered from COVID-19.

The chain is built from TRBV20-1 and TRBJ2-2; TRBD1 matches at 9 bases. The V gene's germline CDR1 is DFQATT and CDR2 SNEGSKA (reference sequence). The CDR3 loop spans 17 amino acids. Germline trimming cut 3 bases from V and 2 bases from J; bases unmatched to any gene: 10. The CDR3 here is CSARARDRAINTGELFF. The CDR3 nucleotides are TGCAGTGCTAGGGCCCGGGACAGGGCCATTAACACCGGGGAGCTGTTTTTT.

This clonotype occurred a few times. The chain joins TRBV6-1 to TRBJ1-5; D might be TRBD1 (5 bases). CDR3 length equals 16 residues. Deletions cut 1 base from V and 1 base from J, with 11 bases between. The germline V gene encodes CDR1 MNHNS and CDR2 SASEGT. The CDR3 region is CASSEEAGLSNQPQHF. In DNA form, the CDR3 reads TGTGCCAGCAGTGAAGAGGCAGGGTTGAGCAATCAGCCCCAGCATTTT.

The CDR3 loop reads CASSLGPAANTGELFF. In DNA, the CDR3 is TGCGCCAGCAGCTTGGGACCTGCGGCGAACACCGGGGAGCTGTTTTTT. The J gene is TRBJ2-2, the V gene TRBV5-1; D gene ambiguous. V lost 0 bases and J lost 0, with 9 bases in between. The germline V gene has CDR1 SGHRS and CDR2 YFSETQ. This CDR3 comprises 16 residues.

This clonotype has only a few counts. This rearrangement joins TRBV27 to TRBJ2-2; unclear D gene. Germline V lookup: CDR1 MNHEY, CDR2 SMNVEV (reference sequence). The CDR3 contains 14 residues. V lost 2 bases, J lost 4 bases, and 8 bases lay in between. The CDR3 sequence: CASSLRLFTGELFF. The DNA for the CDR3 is TGTGCCAGCAGTTTACGACTGTTCACCGGGGAGCTGTTTTTT.

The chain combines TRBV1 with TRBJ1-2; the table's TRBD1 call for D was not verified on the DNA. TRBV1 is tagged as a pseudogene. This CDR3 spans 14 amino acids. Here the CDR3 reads CTSSNGGRGYGYTF. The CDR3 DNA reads TGCACCAGCAGCAACGGGGGCAGGGGGTATGGCTACACCTTC.

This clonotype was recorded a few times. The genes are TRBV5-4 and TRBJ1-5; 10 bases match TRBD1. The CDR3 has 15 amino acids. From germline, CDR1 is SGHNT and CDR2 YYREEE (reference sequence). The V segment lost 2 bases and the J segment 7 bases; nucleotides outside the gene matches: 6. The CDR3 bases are TGTGCCAGCAGCTTAGACAGGGGGCTCGGGCAGCCCCAGCATTTT. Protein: CASSLDRGLGQPQHF.

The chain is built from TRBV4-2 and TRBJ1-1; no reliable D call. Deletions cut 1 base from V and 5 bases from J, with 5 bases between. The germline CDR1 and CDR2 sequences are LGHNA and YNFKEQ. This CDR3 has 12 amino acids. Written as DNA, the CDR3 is TGTGCCAGCAGCCAAGTTCGGACTGAAGCTTTCTTT. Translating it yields CASSQVRTEAFF.

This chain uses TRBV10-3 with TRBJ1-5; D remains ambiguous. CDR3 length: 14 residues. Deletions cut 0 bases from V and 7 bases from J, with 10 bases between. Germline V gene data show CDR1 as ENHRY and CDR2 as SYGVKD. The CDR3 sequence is CAISESISGQPQHF. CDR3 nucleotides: TGTGCCATCAGTGAGTCGATAAGCGGCCAGCCCCAGCATTTT.

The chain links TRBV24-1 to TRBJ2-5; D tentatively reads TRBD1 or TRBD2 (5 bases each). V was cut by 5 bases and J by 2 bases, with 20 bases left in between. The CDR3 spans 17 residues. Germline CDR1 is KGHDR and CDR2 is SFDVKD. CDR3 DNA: TGTGCCACCAGTGGTGCCCGGGGTACAGGAGTTCAAGAGACCCAGTACTTC. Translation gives CATSGARGTGVQETQYF.

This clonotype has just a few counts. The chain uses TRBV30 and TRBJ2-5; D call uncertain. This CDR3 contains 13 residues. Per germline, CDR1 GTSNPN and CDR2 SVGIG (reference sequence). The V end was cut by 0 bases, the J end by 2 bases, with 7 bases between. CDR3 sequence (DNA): TGTGCCTGGAGTGTAGGGTGGCAAGAGACCCAGTACTTC. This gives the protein CAWSVGWQETQYF.

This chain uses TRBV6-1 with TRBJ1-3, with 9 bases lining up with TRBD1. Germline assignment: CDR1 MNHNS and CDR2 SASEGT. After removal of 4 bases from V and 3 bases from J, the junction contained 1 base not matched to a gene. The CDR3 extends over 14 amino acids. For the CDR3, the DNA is TGTGCCAGCAGTGCGGGACAGGGTGGAAACACCATATATTTT. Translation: CASSAGQGGNTIYF.

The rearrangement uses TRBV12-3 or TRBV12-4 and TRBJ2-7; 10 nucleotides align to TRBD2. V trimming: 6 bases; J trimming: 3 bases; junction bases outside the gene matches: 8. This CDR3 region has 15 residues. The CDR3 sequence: CASSLRLAGVYEQYF. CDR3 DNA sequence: TGTGCCAGCAGCCTAAGGCTAGCGGGAGTCTACGAGCAGTACTTC.

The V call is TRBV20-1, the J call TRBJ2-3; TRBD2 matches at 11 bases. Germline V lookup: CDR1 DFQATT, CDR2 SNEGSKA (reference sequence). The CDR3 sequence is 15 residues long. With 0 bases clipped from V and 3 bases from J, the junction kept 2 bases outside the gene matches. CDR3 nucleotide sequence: TGCAGTGCTAGAGATCGACTAGCGGGAACAGATACGCAGTATTTT. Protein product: CSARDRLAGTDTQYF.

The CDR3 sequence: CASSVYGTYTATNEKLFF. The CDR3 region has the DNA TGTGCCAGCAGTGTCTACGGGACATATACTGCAACTAATGAAAAACTGTTTTTT. This sequence joins TRBV28 and TRBJ1-4, with D perhaps matching TRBD1 (6 bases). Between the trimmed V and J ends, which lost 5 bases and 0 bases, there was a span of 19 bases. CDR1 MDHEN and CDR2 SYDVKM come from the germline V gene. The CDR3 length is 18 residues.

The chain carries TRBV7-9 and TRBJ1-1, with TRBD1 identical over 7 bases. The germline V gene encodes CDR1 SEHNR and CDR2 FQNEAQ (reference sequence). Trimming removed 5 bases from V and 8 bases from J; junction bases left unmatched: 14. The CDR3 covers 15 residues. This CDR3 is CASSHRGNNLNEAFF. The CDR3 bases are TGTGCCAGCAGCCACAGGGGAAACAACTTAAACGAAGCTTTCTTT.

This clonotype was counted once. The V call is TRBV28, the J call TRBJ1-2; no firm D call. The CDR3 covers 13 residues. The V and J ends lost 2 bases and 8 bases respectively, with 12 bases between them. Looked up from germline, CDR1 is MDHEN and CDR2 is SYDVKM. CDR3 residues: CASSLRQLGGYTF. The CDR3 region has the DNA TGTGCCAGCAGTTTAAGGCAGTTAGGGGGCTACACCTTC.

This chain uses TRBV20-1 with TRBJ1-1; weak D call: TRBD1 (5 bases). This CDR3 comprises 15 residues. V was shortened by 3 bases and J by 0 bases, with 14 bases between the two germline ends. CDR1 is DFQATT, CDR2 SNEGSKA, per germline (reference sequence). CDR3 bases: TGCAGTGCTAGGGAAGGACACAGACTGAACACTGAAGCTTTCTTT. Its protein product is CSAREGHRLNTEAFF.

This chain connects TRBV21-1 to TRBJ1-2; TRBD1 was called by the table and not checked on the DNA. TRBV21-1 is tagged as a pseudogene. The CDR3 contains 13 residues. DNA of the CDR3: TGTGCCAGCAGCACCCTGGGGGTCTATGGCTACACCTTC. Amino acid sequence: CASSTLGVYGYTF.

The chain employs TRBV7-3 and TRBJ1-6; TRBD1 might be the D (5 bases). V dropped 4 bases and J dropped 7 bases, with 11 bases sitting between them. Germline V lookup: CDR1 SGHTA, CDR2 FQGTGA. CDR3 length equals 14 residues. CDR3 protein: CASSSGHGNSPLHF. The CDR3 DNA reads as TGTGCCAGCAGCTCCGGACATGGGAATTCACCCCTCCACTTT.

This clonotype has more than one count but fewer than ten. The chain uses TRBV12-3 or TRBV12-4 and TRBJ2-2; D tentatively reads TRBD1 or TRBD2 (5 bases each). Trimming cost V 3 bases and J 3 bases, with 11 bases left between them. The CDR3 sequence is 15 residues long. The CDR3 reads CASSFQGADTGELFF. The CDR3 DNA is TGTGCCAGCAGTTTCCAGGGAGCGGACACCGGGGAGCTGTTTTTT.

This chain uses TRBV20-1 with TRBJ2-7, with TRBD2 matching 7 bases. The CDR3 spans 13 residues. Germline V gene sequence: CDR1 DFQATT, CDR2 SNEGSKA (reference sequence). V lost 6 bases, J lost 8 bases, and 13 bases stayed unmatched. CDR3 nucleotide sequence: TGCAGTGCGCGGCTAGCGGTCGCCCCCAAGCAGTACTTC. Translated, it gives CSARLAVAPKQYF.

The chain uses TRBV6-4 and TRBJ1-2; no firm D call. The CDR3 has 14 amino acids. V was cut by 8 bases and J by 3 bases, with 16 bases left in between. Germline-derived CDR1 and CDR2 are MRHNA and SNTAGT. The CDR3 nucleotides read TGTGCCAGCCCCGACGGTATTCGTCACTATGGCTACACCTTC. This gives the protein CASPDGIRHYGYTF.